A single sample gave rise to the 28 T cell receptor beta chains below, sequenced in a study of blood T cell repertoires in COVID-19. Produced via immunoSEQ multiplex PCR; TCRdb's table is partial and in-frame only. The data hold around 470,000 clones, with roughly nine tenths observed a single time. The source material was peripheral blood. The receptors were gathered from a man between 18 and 29 years old with COVID-19, enrolled during active disease.

This sequence joins TRBV7-2 and TRBJ2-5, with 7 positions matching TRBD2. Losses at the gene ends were 0 bases for V and 0 bases for J; bases not matched to a gene: 10. CDR3 length: 18 amino acids. Per the germline V gene, CDR1 is SGHTA and CDR2 is FQGNSA. The CDR3 sequence is CASSLALGGGTNQETQYF. The CDR3 region has the DNA TGTGCCAGCAGCTTAGCGTTAGGTGGGGGGACTAACCAAGAGACCCAGTACTTC.

V usage is TRBV13 and J usage is TRBJ2-3, with D perhaps matching TRBD2 (6 bases). CDR3 length: 16 residues. V lost 0 bases to trimming and J lost 6 bases, with 16 bases between them. CDR1 and CDR2 from the germline V gene are PRHDT and FYEKMQ (reference sequence). The CDR3 sequence is CASSLGIGGKEDTQYF. The DNA for the CDR3 is TGTGCCAGCAGCTTAGGCATAGGAGGGAAGGAGGATACGCAGTATTTT. The full variable domain, completed using reference TRBV13 and TRBJ2-3, is AAGVIQSPRHLIKEKRETATLKCYPIPRHDTVYWYQQGPGQDPQFLISFYEKMQSDKGSIPDRFSAQQFSDYHSELNMSSLELGDSALYFCASSLGIGGKEDTQYFGPGTRLTVL.

The chain couples TRBV10-2 to TRBJ2-7, with a weak D call TRBD1 (5 bases). Trimming cost V 7 bases and J 2 bases, with 15 bases left between them. Germline loops: CDR1 WSHSY, CDR2 SAAADI. CDR3 size: 14 residues. Written as DNA, the CDR3 is TGCGCCAGCACCCTGCATAGGGGTACCTACGAGCAGTACTTC. Its translation is CASTLHRGTYEQYF.

The genes are TRBV5-5 and TRBJ2-4; D not resolved. The V and J ends lost 3 bases and 0 bases respectively, with 10 bases between them. Germline V CDR1 and CDR2: SGHKS, YYEKEE (reference sequence). The CDR3 is 15 residues long. Written as DNA, the CDR3 is TGTGCCAGCAGCTCAGGCCCTATAGCCAAAAACATTCAGTACTTC. Translating gives CASSSGPIAKNIQYF.

The CDR3 sequence: CATQEQGNEQFF. CDR3 sequence (DNA): TGTGCCACCCAGGAACAGGGGAATGAGCAGTTCTTC. This chain links TRBV2 with TRBJ2-1; 7 bases fit TRBD1. This CDR3 region has 12 residues. V lost 10 bases, J lost 7 bases, and 7 bases stayed unmatched. The V gene's germline CDR1 is SNHLY and CDR2 FYNNEI.

The V call is TRBV5-4, the J call TRBJ2-3, with D hard to call. CDR3 length: 11 residues. Per the germline V gene, CDR1 is SGHNT and CDR2 is YYREEE (reference sequence). The V gene lost 2 bases and the J gene lost 8 bases, with 6 bases spanning the gap. The CDR3 is CASSFSSTQYF. The CDR3 DNA reads as TGTGCCAGCAGCTTCTCTAGTACGCAGTATTTT.

The chain employs TRBV10-2 and TRBJ2-7; 8 bases line up with TRBD1. The germline CDR1 and CDR2 sequences are WSHSY and SAAADI. This CDR3 region has 13 residues. The trim removed 6 bases at V and 7 bases at J, leaving 8 bases unmatched. The CDR3, as DNA: TGCGCCAGCAGCGGACAGGGCGAGGGGGAGCAGTACTTC. Translation gives CASSGQGEGEQYF.

The chain employs TRBV7-2 and TRBJ2-7; the match to TRBD1 covers 7 bases. Germline CDR1 SGHTA, CDR2 FQGNSA. V lost 5 bases to trimming and J lost 9 bases; unmatched junction nucleotides: 7. The CDR3 totals 12 residues. CDR3 sequence reads: CASSPDRVGQYF. CDR3 bases: TGTGCCAGCAGCCCAGACAGGGTGGGGCAGTACTTC.

V is TRBV3-1 (or the pseudogene TRBV3-2) and J is TRBJ2-7, with 11 nucleotides matching TRBD1. Germline V gene lookup returns CDR1 LGHDT and CDR2 YNNKEL (reference sequence). The CDR3 totals 15 residues. J gave up 11 bases and V 0 bases, and 9 bases lay outside the gene matches. The CDR3 region has the DNA TGTGCCAGCAGCCAAGAACCCGGGACAGGGGGAACGAAGTACTTC. Encoded protein: CASSQEPGTGGTKYF.

The chain has TRBV7-2 and TRBJ2-1, with D tentatively TRBD2 (6 bases). The CDR3 has 15 residues. Trimming stripped 3 bases from V and 8 bases from J, with 17 bases between. Germline V CDR1 and CDR2: SGHTA, FQGNSA. The CDR3 DNA follows: TGTGCCAGCAGCTTCTTCGGAGCCCGGGGGTATGAGCAGTTCTTC. Encoded protein: CASSFFGARGYEQFF.

The sample holds a few counts of this clone. The CDR3 reads CASSDAGNYNSPLHF. CDR3 in DNA: TGTGCCAGCAGTGATGCAGGGAACTATAATTCACCCCTCCACTTT. The chain combines TRBV2 with TRBJ1-6; D may be TRBD1 (5 bases). The germline V and J ends were trimmed by 3 bases and 3 bases, with 9 bases remaining between them. Germline V gives CDR1 SNHLY, CDR2 FYNNEI. The CDR3 extends over 15 amino acids.

The rearrangement uses TRBV29-1 and TRBJ1-2; D might be TRBD1 (5 bases). Trimming removed 4 bases from V and 4 bases from J, with 16 bases in between. The CDR3 has 14 residues. The germline V gene has CDR1 SQVTM and CDR2 ANQGSEA. The CDR3 is CSVASREKSYGYTF. In DNA form, the CDR3 reads TGCAGCGTTGCCTCCAGGGAAAAAAGCTATGGCTACACCTTC.

The V gene is TRBV2, the J gene TRBJ2-1; the D gene is possibly TRBD1 (6 bases). The CDR3 is 11 residues long. Trimming shortened V by 6 bases and J by 9 bases, and 9 bases separated the two germline ends. Germline CDR1 and CDR2: SNHLY and FYNNEI. This CDR3 reads CASSVQGEQFF. The CDR3 nucleotides are TGTGCCAGCAGCGTACAGGGTGAGCAGTTCTTC.

The J gene is TRBJ1-5, the V gene TRBV19, with D unclear. The CDR3 loop spans 16 amino acids. CDR1 and CDR2 (germline): LNHDA, SQIVND (reference sequence). Trimming pared 5 bases from V and 3 bases from J, leaving 17 bases between. The CDR3 region has the DNA TGTGCCAGTAGTCCCAGCCCGGGAAGGTCCAATCAGCCCCAGCATTTT. It specifies CASSPSPGRSNQPQHF.

The rearrangement uses TRBV19 and TRBJ2-2, with unresolved D. V gave up 4 bases and J gave up 4 bases, with 10 bases separating them. CDR1 is LNHDA and CDR2 is SQIVND in the germline V gene (reference sequence). The CDR3 runs 14 residues. CDR3: CASSTGVSTGELFF. As DNA, the CDR3 is TGTGCCAGTAGTACCGGAGTTAGCACCGGGGAGCTGTTTTTT.

This CDR3 is CATSDSFSGTGKFF. In DNA form, the CDR3 reads TGTGCCACCAGTGATTCCTTTAGCGGAACGGGGAAGTTCTTC. The chain links TRBV24-1 to TRBJ2-1; perhaps TRBD2 as D (6 bases). This CDR3 has 14 residues. CDR1 and CDR2 from the germline V gene are KGHDR and SFDVKD. The V and J ends lost 2 bases and 14 bases respectively, with 18 bases between them.

V is TRBV3-1 (or the pseudogene TRBV3-2) and J is TRBJ2-7; 9 bases align to TRBD1. Trimming removed 4 bases from V and 7 bases from J; junction bases left unmatched: 5. The CDR3 loop spans 13 amino acids. Per the germline V gene, CDR1 is LGHDT and CDR2 is YNNKEL (reference sequence). CDR3 amino acids: CASSRTDRGEQYF. In DNA form, the CDR3 reads TGTGCCAGCAGCCGAACCGACAGGGGGGAGCAGTACTTC.

The genes are TRBV3-1 (or the pseudogene TRBV3-2) and TRBJ2-5; 9 nucleotides match TRBD2. This CDR3 is built from 16 residues. Germline-derived CDR1 and CDR2 are LGHDT and YNNKEL (reference sequence). V gave up 1 base and J gave up 7 bases; unmatched junction bases: 10. CDR3 bases: TGTGCCAGCAGCCAAGTGGCTAGCGGGGCTCGGGGGACCCAGTACTTC. Translation gives CASSQVASGARGTQYF.

J is TRBJ2-1 and V is TRBV2; possible D gene TRBD1, 6 bases. Trimming left V 4 bases short and J 7 bases short, with 20 bases between. Germline-derived CDR1 and CDR2 are SNHLY and FYNNEI. This CDR3 comprises 16 residues. The CDR3 nucleotides read TGTGCCAGCAGTGGAGGTCCCACAGTGAGGGGGAATGAGCAGTTCTTC. It specifies CASSGGPTVRGNEQFF.

The J gene is TRBJ2-5, the V gene TRBV27; 10 nucleotides match TRBD2. The germline CDR1 and CDR2 sequences are MNHEY and SMNVEV (reference sequence). This CDR3 is built from 18 residues. V trimming: 2 bases; J trimming: 1 base; junction bases outside the gene matches: 10. CDR3 bases: TGTGCCAGCAGTTTACTAGGGGCTAGCGGGAGAACCCAAGAGACCCAGTACTTC. As protein: CASSLLGASGRTQETQYF.

CDR3 sequence: CASSSSTQGWQETQYF. As DNA, the CDR3 is TGCGCCAGCAGCTCTTCCACTCAGGGGTGGCAAGAGACCCAGTACTTC. The chain combines TRBV5-1 with TRBJ2-5, with D possibly matching TRBD1 (6 bases). Trimming left V 3 bases short and J 2 bases short, with 17 bases between. The CDR3 consists of 16 residues. Germline V gene lookup returns CDR1 SGHRS and CDR2 YFSETQ.

The chain employs TRBV29-1 and TRBJ2-1; TRBD2 might be the D (6 bases). The CDR3 runs to 13 residues. Germline lookup yields CDR1 SQVTM and CDR2 ANQGSEA. V lost 3 bases and J 5 bases, leaving 11 bases between the germline ends. CDR3 amino acids: CSVERTKNNEQFF. CDR3 nucleotides: TGCAGCGTTGAGCGGACTAAAAACAATGAGCAGTTCTTC.

The rearrangement links TRBV27 to TRBJ1-5; possibly TRBD1 for D (5 bases). Trimming shortened V by 6 bases and J by 3 bases, and 12 bases separated the two germline ends. The germline V gene has CDR1 MNHEY and CDR2 SMNVEV (reference sequence). The CDR3 is 14 residues long. As DNA, the CDR3 is TGTGCCAGCAGCTCGGGACTACACAATCAGCCCCAGCATTTT. Amino acid sequence: CASSSGLHNQPQHF.

The chain couples TRBV15 to TRBJ1-1; a weak D match, TRBD1 (6 bases). The germline V gene encodes CDR1 LNHNV and CDR2 YYDKDF (reference sequence). Trimming left V 4 bases short and J 3 bases short, with 18 bases between. The CDR3 length is 16 residues. CDR3 amino acids: CATSTFLGQQHTEAFF. Here the CDR3 DNA reads TGTGCCACCAGCACCTTTTTAGGACAGCAGCACACTGAAGCTTTCTTT.

This sequence joins TRBV3-1 (or the pseudogene TRBV3-2) and TRBJ2-7; no clear D gene. CDR3 size: 12 residues. Germline CDR1 LGHDT, CDR2 YNNKEL (reference sequence). The V gene lost 4 bases and the J gene lost 3 bases, with 7 bases spanning the gap. The DNA of the CDR3 is TGTGCCAGCAGCCTCTCTTTCTACGAGCAGTACTTC. Its protein product is CASSLSFYEQYF.

This chain links TRBV3-1 (or the pseudogene TRBV3-2) with TRBJ2-3; D remains unclear. The CDR3 has 12 residues. Trimming left V 4 bases short and J 5 bases short, with 7 bases between. The germline CDR1 and CDR2 sequences are LGHDT and YNNKEL (reference sequence). As DNA, the CDR3 is TGTGCCAGCAGCCGATCGGTAGATACGCAGTATTTT. Residues: CASSRSVDTQYF.

The rearrangement joins TRBV6-2 or TRBV6-3 to TRBJ2-3, with D possibly matching TRBD1 (6 bases). Germline lookup yields CDR1 MNHEY and CDR2 SVGEGT. The CDR3 has 17 amino acids. V lost 5 bases and J lost 2, with 20 bases in between. In DNA, the CDR3 is TGTGCCAGCAGTCCCATCCTACCAGGGGCCTACACAGATACGCAGTATTTT. This encodes CASSPILPGAYTDTQYF.

This sequence joins TRBV11-3 and TRBJ1-1; 8 bases fit TRBD1. The CDR3 covers 14 residues. Germline V CDR1 and CDR2: SGHNT, YENEEA. Trimming removed 5 bases from V and 1 base from J; junction bases left unmatched: 3. The CDR3 sequence: CASSDRGANTEAFF. The CDR3 nucleotides read TGTGCCAGCAGCGACAGGGGTGCGAACACTGAAGCTTTCTTT. Drawing the rest from reference TRBV11-3 and TRBJ1-1, the complete variable domain is EAGVVQSPRYKIIEKKQPVAFWCNPISGHNTLYWYLQNLGQGPELLIRYENEEAVDDSQLPKDRFSAERLKGVDSTLKIQPAELGDSAVYLCASSDRGANTEAFFGQGTRLTVV.